Listed here are 29 T cell receptor beta chains from one sample, sequenced in a study of preoperative IRX-2 immunotherapy in early breast cancer. Measured with immunoSEQ multiplex PCR; TCRdb has only the in-frame clones, and not every one. The repertoire holds around 30,000 clones, with over 80% as singletons. Treatment here: preoperative locoregional IRX-2 cytokine immunotherapy. Sequencing was performed on lymph node tissue, taken from a patient treated with IRX-2 immunotherapy. These receptors were collected from a human donor with breast cancer.

The chain links TRBV6-8 to TRBJ1-6; 7 bases fit TRBD1. The CDR3 contains 16 residues. Germline trimming cut 6 bases from V and 0 bases from J; bases unmatched to any gene: 5. Germline assignment: CDR1 MNHGY and CDR2 SAAAGT. CDR3 in DNA: TGTGCCAGCAGGGGACAGACCGACTCCTATAATTCACCCCTCCACTTT. Its protein product is CASRGQTDSYNSPLHF.

The V gene is TRBV28, the J gene TRBJ2-5; TRBD2 matches at 10 bases. V shed 5 bases and J 5 bases; nucleotides not matched to a gene: 8. The CDR3 has 15 amino acids. Germline V gives CDR1 MDHEN, CDR2 SYDVKM. CDR3 region: CASSSGGGLSETQYF. In nucleotides, the CDR3 is TGTGCCAGCAGTAGCGGGGGGGGATTGTCGGAGACCCAGTACTTC.

The rearrangement links TRBV7-5 to TRBJ2-3; TRBD2 is taken as the D call from the table, unchecked against the DNA. TRBV7-5 is a pseudogene. The CDR3 is 18 residues long. CDR3 residues: CASSKPFGGGRSTDTQYF. CDR3 sequence (DNA): TGTGCCAGCAGCAAACCCTTCGGGGGGGGACGAAGCACAGATACGCAGTATTTT.

The rearrangement uses TRBV18 and TRBJ1-2; 9 bases fit TRBD1. The V and J ends lost 1 base and 3 bases, in that order; junction bases with no gene match: 6. The CDR3 length is 16 residues. Germline CDR1 and CDR2: KGHSH and LQKENI. The CDR3 DNA sequence: TGTGCCAGCTCACCACGGGGACAGGGAACTGACTATGGCTACACCTTC. As protein: CASSPRGQGTDYGYTF.

V usage is TRBV30 and J usage is TRBJ1-4; tentative D call: TRBD1 (5 bases). The length of the CDR3 is 16 residues. The germline gives CDR1 GTSNPN, CDR2 SVGIG (reference sequence). V lost 4 bases and J 7 bases, leaving 22 bases between the germline ends. CDR3: CAWTIPGRFFGEKLFF. The CDR3 coding sequence is TGTGCCTGGACCATTCCGGGACGGTTTTTTGGTGAAAAACTGTTTTTT. The full variable domain, with the rest looked up from reference TRBV30 and TRBJ1-4, is SQTIHQWPATLVQPVGSPLSLECTVEGTSNPNLYWYRQAAGRGLQLLFYSVGIGQISSEVPQNLSASRPQDRQFILSSKKLLLSDSGFYLCAWTIPGRFFGEKLFFGSGTQLSVL.

The chain uses TRBV7-6 and TRBJ2-7, with a tentative D call TRBD2 (6 bases). Trimming took off 4 bases at V and 0 bases at J, with 19 bases between the two ends. The CDR3 totals 17 residues. From germline, CDR1 is SGHVS and CDR2 FNYEAQ. CDR3 sequence: CASSSWDSGPLSYEQYF. DNA for the CDR3: TGTGCCAGCAGCTCCTGGGACTCCGGTCCCCTCTCCTACGAGCAGTACTTC.

Turning to this clone: Germline is not matched at one junction end, which may reflect a read error. This chain links TRBV6-8 with TRBJ2-3; 9 nucleotides align to TRBD2. Germline-derived CDR1 and CDR2 are MNHGY and SAAAGT. This CDR3 spans 16 amino acids. The CDR3, as DNA: TGTGCCAGCAGTGACTCTGCGCGGGGGGGACGAGATACGCAGTATTTT. It codes for CASSDSARGGRDTQYF.

This clone appeared once. The rearrangement uses TRBV6-8 and TRBJ1-5; D gene unclear. CDR1 is MNHGY, CDR2 SAAAGT, per germline. The CDR3 is made up of 13 amino acids. Trimming shortened V by 5 bases and J by 11 bases, and 16 bases separated the two germline ends. The CDR3 reads CASSPQPLLAQHF. In nucleotides, the CDR3 is TGTGCCAGCAGTCCCCAACCGTTGTTGGCCCAGCATTTT.

The V gene is TRBV6-8, the J gene TRBJ1-5; D gene uncertain. The CDR3 loop spans 14 amino acids. In germline, CDR1 is MNHGY, CDR2 SAAAGT. V shed 5 bases and J shed 6 bases, with 14 bases lying between them. The CDR3 DNA sequence: TGTGCCAGCAGTGGGGTCCGAGGAGGTCAGCCCCAGCATTTT. It codes for CASSGVRGGQPQHF.

The CDR3 is CASSIGFMNTEAFF. DNA of the CDR3: TGTGCCAGTAGTATAGGATTTATGAACACTGAAGCTTTCTTT. The rearrangement links TRBV19 to TRBJ1-1; D is undetermined. Germline V gene lookup returns CDR1 LNHDA and CDR2 SQIVND (reference sequence). V lost 1 base, J lost 0 bases, and 6 bases lay in between. The CDR3 is made up of 14 amino acids.

The chain employs TRBV29-1 and TRBJ1-2; D remains ambiguous. Looked up from germline, CDR1 is SQVTM and CDR2 is ANQGSEA. Trimming cost V 6 bases and J 0 bases, with 26 bases left between them. The CDR3 contains 18 residues. This CDR3 reads CSVAPTRGVAQSNYGYTF. The DNA of the CDR3 is TGCAGCGTCGCCCCTACCCGGGGTGTCGCACAATCTAACTATGGCTACACCTTC.

This clone was counted a single time. The V gene is TRBV6-8, the J gene TRBJ2-7; 8 bases are a match to TRBD2. The germline CDR1 and CDR2 sequences are MNHGY and SAAAGT. CDR3 length: 15 amino acids. With V trimmed by 2 bases and J by 2 bases, 5 bases remained unmatched. Here the CDR3 DNA reads TGTGCCAGCAGTTACAGTCGCGGGGGGACCTACGAGCAGTACTTC. This codes for CASSYSRGGTYEQYF.

DNA for the CDR3: TGTGCCAGCAGCCAAGTTGGGTTTCAGACCCAGTACTTC. Its translation is CASSQVGFQTQYF. The V call is TRBV14, the J call TRBJ2-5, with no clear D. Germline V gene sequence: CDR1 SGHDN, CDR2 FVKESK. Trimming cost V 1 base and J 6 bases, with 9 bases left between them. This CDR3 is 13 amino acids long.

The chain recombines TRBV18 with TRBJ1-1, with unresolved D. This CDR3 has 14 amino acids. Trimming stripped 2 bases from V and 3 bases from J, with 10 bases between. From germline, CDR1 is KGHSH and CDR2 LQKENI. The CDR3 nucleotides are TGTGCCAGCTCACCAAAGAGTGTGGACACTGAAGCTTTCTTT. Translation gives CASSPKSVDTEAFF.

Worth noting for this clone: A read error may produce the germline difference seen at one junction end. J is TRBJ1-5 and V is TRBV19; 9 nucleotides line up with TRBD1. The CDR3 sequence is 16 residues long. The V gene's germline CDR1 is LNHDA and CDR2 SQIVND (reference sequence). CDR3 nucleotide sequence: TGTGTCAGTAAGGGACAGGGCGGTTCTGGCAATCAGCCCCAGCATTTT. Translated: CVSKGQGGSGNQPQHF.

This chain links TRBV7-7 with TRBJ1-5; D call uncertain. Germline V gives CDR1 SSHAT, CDR2 FNYEAQ (reference sequence). The V end was cut by 5 bases, the J end by 5 bases, with 16 bases between. The CDR3 totals 15 residues. This CDR3 reads CASSQEWQRDQPQHF. Written as DNA, the CDR3 is TGTGCCAGCAGCCAAGAATGGCAGCGCGATCAGCCCCAGCATTTT.

V is TRBV6-8 and J is TRBJ1-4, with 7 bases fitting TRBD1. This CDR3 comprises 15 residues. Losses at the gene ends were 2 bases for V and 7 bases for J; bases not matched to a gene: 7. Germline CDR1 reads MNHGY; CDR2 reads SAAAGT. CDR3 in DNA: TGTGCCAGCAGTTACCTGGGACAGCAAAGTGAAAAACTGTTTTTT. It translates to CASSYLGQQSEKLFF.

This clone appeared a single time. For the CDR3, the DNA is TGTGCCAGCAGTTACTTCTCCCCGGGAGGGGGCACTGAAGCTTTCTTT. As protein: CASSYFSPGGGTEAFF. The V gene is TRBV6-8, the J gene TRBJ1-1, with D perhaps matching TRBD1 (6 bases). Trimming took 1 base from V and 4 from J, leaving 16 bases between them. The germline CDR1 and CDR2 sequences are MNHGY and SAAAGT. The CDR3 is made up of 16 amino acids.

The V gene is TRBV29-1, the J gene TRBJ1-1; no clear D gene. CDR3 length equals 13 residues. V was cut by 4 bases and J by 4 bases, with 13 bases left in between. Germline V lookup: CDR1 SQVTM, CDR2 ANQGSEA. CDR3 coding DNA: TGCAGCGTTGGGGCGGGAACGTTCACTGAAGCTTTCTTT. This codes for CSVGAGTFTEAFF.

This clone appeared once. V is TRBV14 and J is TRBJ2-5; maybe TRBD1 (6 bases). The CDR3 consists of 17 residues. Germline values: CDR1 SGHDN, CDR2 FVKESK. V was pared by 3 bases and J by 0 bases, with 17 bases between. The CDR3 DNA reads as TGTGCCAGCAGCCATCAGGGGAGCCCTTCGTACCAAGAGACCCAGTACTTC. Protein: CASSHQGSPSYQETQYF. The whole variable domain, remainder taken from reference TRBV14 and TRBJ2-5, is EAGVTQFPSHSVIEKGQTVTLRCDPISGHDNLYWYRRVMGKEIKFLLHFVKESKQDESGMPNNRFLAERTGGTYSTLKVQPAELEDSGVYFCASSHQGSPSYQETQYFGPGTRLLVL.

This clone was observed a single time. The rearrangement joins TRBV6-7 to TRBJ2-2, with D perhaps TRBD1 or TRBD2 (6 bases each). TRBV6-7 carries the ORF label, with uncertain function. CDR3 length: 16 amino acids. V lost 0 bases to trimming and J lost 5 bases, with 13 bases between them. The CDR3 sequence is CASSYSPGARTGELFF. For the CDR3, the DNA is TGTGCCAGCAGTTACTCGCCGGGGGCGAGGACCGGGGAGCTGTTTTTT.

CDR3 coding DNA: TGTGCCTGGACTGGGGACTTCTCCACAGATACGCAGTATTTT. It encodes CAWTGDFSTDTQYF. The chain uses TRBV30 and TRBJ2-3; tentatively, D is TRBD2 (6 bases). From germline, CDR1 is GTSNPN and CDR2 SVGIG (reference sequence). This CDR3 spans 14 amino acids. V dropped 4 bases and J dropped 2 bases, with 13 bases sitting between them.

The genes are TRBV18 and TRBJ2-3, with a tentative D call TRBD2 (5 bases). Germline V gene data show CDR1 as KGHSH and CDR2 as LQKENI. Trimming stripped 2 bases from V and 5 bases from J, with 11 bases between. The CDR3 sequence is 14 residues long. For the CDR3, the DNA is TGTGCCAGCTCACCAGAGTCCAGCGGAGATACGCAGTATTTT. Protein product: CASSPESSGDTQYF.

This clone was observed a handful of times. The gene calls are TRBV1 and TRBJ2-6; whether TRBD1, the table's D call, matches the DNA was not checked. TRBV1 is noted as a pseudogene. CDR3 size: 20 residues. The CDR3 nucleotides read TGCGCCAGCAGCCAAATCGGCCTACAGGGGAAGGGCTCTGGGGCCAACGTCCTGACTTTC. This encodes CASSQIGLQGKGSGANVLTF.

This chain connects TRBV6-8 to TRBJ1-1; weak D call: TRBD1 (5 bases). Trimming left V 6 bases short and J 0 bases short, with 8 bases between. The CDR3 consists of 13 residues. Germline V gene lookup returns CDR1 MNHGY and CDR2 SAAAGT. CDR3 amino acids: CASREQVNTEAFF. DNA for the CDR3: TGTGCCAGCAGGGAACAGGTGAACACTGAAGCTTTCTTT.

The V gene is TRBV19, the J gene TRBJ2-1; 9 bases map to TRBD1. CDR1 and CDR2 (germline): LNHDA, SQIVND (reference sequence). V lost 7 bases to trimming and J lost 9 bases; unmatched junction nucleotides: 10. The length of the CDR3 is 14 residues. The CDR3: CASTIGTGNSEQFF. The CDR3 DNA is TGTGCCAGTACCATCGGGACAGGGAATAGTGAGCAGTTCTTC.

This chain connects TRBV14 to TRBJ2-4; weak D call: TRBD1 (6 bases). Trimming removed 0 bases from V and 3 bases from J, with 12 bases in between. Germline V gene sequence: CDR1 SGHDN, CDR2 FVKESK. CDR3 length: 16 amino acids. This CDR3 reads CASSQDVRGGKNIQYF. CDR3 sequence (DNA): TGTGCCAGCAGCCAAGACGTCAGGGGCGGCAAAAACATTCAGTACTTC.

The chain carries TRBV5-1 and TRBJ2-2; 10 nucleotides align to TRBD1. The CDR3 is made up of 15 amino acids. With V trimmed by 0 bases and J by 6 bases, 2 bases remained unmatched. Germline loops: CDR1 SGHRS, CDR2 YFSETQ. The CDR3 loop reads CASSLGQGASGELFF. The CDR3 DNA follows: TGCGCCAGCAGCTTGGGACAGGGGGCGTCCGGGGAGCTGTTTTTT.

The chain employs TRBV12-5 and TRBJ1-1; the D is unclear. Germline lookup yields CDR1 LGHNT and CDR2 FRNRAP. This CDR3 spans 12 amino acids. CDR3 sequence: CASRYGYAEAFF. CDR3 DNA sequence: TGTGCCAGCCGTTATGGGTACGCTGAAGCTTTCTTT.